These 6 T cell receptor beta chains originate from one sample sequenced in a study of cytomegalovirus exposure and HLA in healthy donors. Vbeta (60) and Jbeta (13) primers were used in the PCR. Libraries were prepared by immunoSEQ multiplex PCR; TCRdb keeps only in-frame clonotypes and omits some of them. The sample gives about 160,000 clones, about four fifths of which show up once; around 5% is in the top ten. Material: PBMCs. These TCRs come from a man younger than 40 in good health and CMV-seronegative.

The V and J genes are TRBV15 and TRBJ1-5; D call uncertain. Germline lookup yields CDR1 LNHNV and CDR2 YYDKDF (reference sequence). Trimming shortened V by 0 bases and J by 8 bases, and 5 bases separated the two germline ends. CDR3 length: 12 amino acids. CDR3 nucleotides: TGTGCCACCAGCAGAGATCGGGAGCCCCAGCATTTT. Protein: CATSRDREPQHF.

This clone has just one count. The CDR3 sequence: CSVAGGLRETQYF. As DNA, the CDR3 is TGCAGCGTCGCAGGGGGCTTGAGAGAGACCCAGTACTTC. The V call is TRBV29-1, the J call TRBJ2-5; 8 nucleotides agree with TRBD1. CDR1 and CDR2 (germline): SQVTM, ANQGSEA. Germline trimming cut 6 bases from V and 4 bases from J; bases unmatched to any gene: 7. The CDR3 extends over 13 amino acids.

The rearrangement links TRBV25-1 to TRBJ1-2; D is ambiguous. The CDR3 consists of 14 residues. Looked up from germline, CDR1 is MGHDK and CDR2 is SYGVNS. The V and J ends lost 5 bases and 8 bases respectively, with 18 bases between them. The CDR3 region is CASSPIGEGGGYTF. The CDR3 DNA sequence: TGTGCCAGCAGTCCTATCGGGGAAGGCGGAGGCTACACCTTC.

The chain carries TRBV4-3 and TRBJ1-1; D uncertain. Trimming cost V 1 base and J 0 bases, with 15 bases left between them. CDR1 is LGHNA, CDR2 YSLEER, per germline. The CDR3 is 17 residues long. The CDR3 coding sequence is TGCGCCAGCAGCCAAGGAGGTGTAACGGTGATGAACACTGAAGCTTTCTTT. It encodes CASSQGGVTVMNTEAFF.

This clone was picked up a small number of times. The sample carries other DNA sequences with the same CDR3. The chain couples TRBV7-2 to TRBJ1-1; unclear D gene. Germline lookup yields CDR1 SGHTA and CDR2 FQGNSA. This CDR3 region has 13 residues. V was trimmed by 2 bases and J by 1 base, leaving 5 bases between them. The CDR3 sequence is CASSLRGNTEAFF. The CDR3 DNA reads TGTGCCAGCAGCTTACGAGGGAACACTGAAGCTTTCTTT. Looking up the rest from reference TRBV7-2 and TRBJ1-1 gives the full variable domain: GAGVSQSPSNKVTEKGKDVELRCDPISGHTALYWYRQSLGQGLEFLIYFQGNSAPDKSGLPSDRFSAERTGGSVSTLTIQRTQQEDSAVYLCASSLRGNTEAFFGQGTRLTVV.

The rearrangement uses TRBV7-9 and TRBJ2-7; possibly TRBD2 for D (6 bases). CDR3 length: 16 amino acids. V dropped 5 bases and J dropped 5 bases, with 22 bases sitting between them. CDR1 SEHNR and CDR2 FQNEAQ come from the germline V gene (reference sequence). This chain's CDR3 is CASSLGRLSFRNEQYF. The CDR3 bases are TGTGCCAGCAGCCTCGGGAGACTGTCCTTCAGGAACGAGCAGTACTTC.